These T cell receptor beta chains were read from a single sample in a study of CD4+ T cells in melanoma. Assay: immunoSEQ multiplex PCR; the TCRdb copy retains only in-frame clones and omits some. The table records 50,000 to 60,000 clones, more than 60% of them present only once. The sequencing sample was made of tumor tissue. These receptors originate from a human donor with melanoma. Each CDR3 is given with its conserved first and last residue. The D gene is left open where the match is weak. Expanded clones are given a class, and other clones once, few, many or no size at all.

J,V,D,size,DNA,CDR3
TRBJ1-4,TRBV2,TRBD1,.,TGTGCCAGCAGGAGACAGGGGGTAACTGAAAAACTGTTTTTT,CASRRQGVTEKLFF
TRBJ1-1,TRBV19,.,.,TGTGCCAGTAGCTCAGGGAAACAGAACACTGAAGCTTTCTTT,CASSSGKQNTEAFF
TRBJ1-2,TRBV6-5,TRBD1,few,TGTGCCAGCAGGACAGGGGGCAGTGGCTACACCTTC,CASRTGGSGYTF
TRBJ2-2,TRBV29-1,TRBD2,.,TGCAGCGTTCGGGTTGCGGGAGCCACCGGGGAGCTGTTTTTT,CSVRVAGATGELFF
TRBJ2-7,TRBV10-2,.,.,TGCGCCAGCAGTGAGGCAGGAGGCGAGCAGTACTTC,CASSEAGGEQYF
TRBJ1-2,TRBV7-9,.,.,TGTGCCAGCAGCTTAGGGTGGGGGGGCTACACCTTC,CASSLGWGGYTF
TRBJ2-7,TRBV2,.,few,TGTGCCAGCAGCGTCGGGTATCCCTCCTACGAGCAGTACTTC,CASSVGYPSYEQYF
TRBJ2-5,TRBV29-1,.,.,TGCAGCGTCCTCGATCCCTTGGAGACCCAGTACTTC,CSVLDPLETQYF
TRBJ1-1,TRBV29-1,.,.,TGCAGCGTCGGGACGTCAATTGAAGCTTTCTTT,CSVGTSIEAFF
TRBJ1-2,TRBV25-1,TRBD1,.,TGTGCCAGCAGTGAAGAGGACAGGTGGTATGGCTACACCTTC,CASSEEDRWYGYTF
TRBJ2-2,TRBV5-6,.,.,TGTGCCAGCAGCTTGATAGGGGCCCCCGACCCCGGGGAGCTGTTTTTT,CASSLIGAPDPGELFF
TRBJ1-1,TRBV7-8,.,.,TGTGCCAGCAGCCCAACACAGGGCGCGGGAGTAACTGAAGCTTTCTTT,CASSPTQGAGVTEAFF
TRBJ1-6,TRBV19,.,.,TGTGCCAGTAGTACACAGGGATCACCCCTCCACTTT,CASSTQGSPLHF
TRBJ1-4,TRBV5-1,.,.,TGCGCCAGCAGCTTGGACGGGAGGGCGGATGAAAAACTGTTTTTT,CASSLDGRADEKLFF
TRBJ2-5,TRBV9,TRBD1,.,TGTGCCAGCAGCGTAGTAATCGACAGGGGGCGGCTGGGGGAGACCCAGTACTTC,CASSVVIDRGRLGETQYF
TRBJ2-3,TRBV30,.,.,TGTGCCTGGAGTCGGCGCCGAGCGGATACGCAGTATTTT,CAWSRRRADTQYF
TRBJ1-2,TRBV6-6,.,.,TGTGCCAGCAGTTACTCGACGGAATATGGCTACACCTTC,CASSYSTEYGYTF
TRBJ1-6,TRBV11-2,TRBD1,many,TGTGCCAGCAGCTTTAGACAGGGGGTTTCACCCCTCCACTTT,CASSFRQGVSPLHF
TRBJ2-3,TRBV2,.,many,TGTGCCAGCAGTACAACCGGGAGCACAGATACGCAGTATTTT,CASSTTGSTDTQYF
TRBJ1-2,TRBV9,TRBD1,.,TGTGCCAGCAGCGCTGTTGGACAGGGACGCGGCTACACCTTC,CASSAVGQGRGYTF
TRBJ1-4,TRBV7-9,.,.,TGTGCCAGCAGCTTAGTTGGAACTAATGAAAAACTGTTTTTT,CASSLVGTNEKLFF
TRBJ1-1,TRBV30,.,.,TGTGCCTGGAGTTTGGGACTCCGTGAAGCTTTCTTT,CAWSLGLREAFF
TRBJ1-2,TRBV19,.,many,TGTGCCAGCCAACTGGGTGACGGAGCCTATGGCTACACCTTC,CASQLGDGAYGYTF
TRBJ2-4,TRBV7-8,.,.,TGTGCCAGCAGCTCCGGAGAGGGGAGGCTAGCCAAAAACATTCAGTACTTC,CASSSGEGRLAKNIQYF
TRBJ2-1,TRBV7-9,TRBD1,few,TGTGCCAGCAGCTTACCGAGACCGGGACAGGGGGGCAATGAGCAGTTCTTC,CASSLPRPGQGGNEQFF
TRBJ1-6,TRBV5-1,TRBD1,.,TGCGCCAGCAGCTTAACAGCGACAGGGAACAATTCACCCCTCCACTTT,CASSLTATGNNSPLHF
TRBJ2-3,TRBV29-1,TRBD2,few,TGCAGCGTTGACGGGGGGGCTCGCACAGATACGCAGTATTTT,CSVDGGARTDTQYF
TRBJ1-2,TRBV4-3,TRBD1,.,TGCGCCAGCAGCCAAAGAAGGGACAGGGCATGGGGGCGGGGTGGCTACACCTTC,CASSQRRDRAWGRGGYTF
TRBJ2-3,TRBV4-3,.,few,TGCGCCAGCAGCTTCAGGTCCACAGATACGCAGTATTTT,CASSFRSTDTQYF
TRBJ2-5,TRBV28,TRBD2,.,TGTGCCAGCAGCCCCCCACTTGGCGGGGGAACCCAAGAGACCCAGTACTTC,CASSPPLGGGTQETQYF
TRBJ2-7,TRBV19,.,.,TGTGCCAGTAGTCGAGAACAGAGCTACGAGCAGTACTTC,CASSREQSYEQYF
TRBJ2-1,TRBV7-9,TRBD1,many,TGTGCCAGCAGCTGGACAGGGATCGATGAGCAGTTCTTC,CASSWTGIDEQFF
TRBJ1-2,TRBV2,.,medium-sized,TGTGCCAGCAGTGGAAGGGGGGGCAGCTATGGCTACACCTTC,CASSGRGGSYGYTF
TRBJ2-7,TRBV10-2,.,.,TGCGCCAGCAGTGAGACAGGGTTATTCTACGAGCAGTACTTC,CASSETGLFYEQYF
TRBJ2-7,TRBV6-5,TRBD1,.,TGTGCCAGCAGTGCCGGGACAGTCTTTCCCTACGAGCAGTACTTC,CASSAGTVFPYEQYF
TRBJ1-2,TRBV11-2,TRBD1,.,TGTGCCAGCAGCTCGGGACAGGGGAACTATGGCTACACCTTC,CASSSGQGNYGYTF
TRBJ2-7,TRBV6-6,TRBD1,few,TGTGCCAGCAAACGGGGACCGGGACAGGGCTACGAGCAGTACTTC,CASKRGPGQGYEQYF
TRBJ1-1,TRBV13,.,.,TGTGCCAGCAGCTTGTATGGAGGGCCGGAGAACACTGAAGCTTTCTTT,CASSLYGGPENTEAFF
TRBJ1-2,TRBV30,TRBD1,.,TGTGCCTGGAGTGTCTACAGGGGGCCTAACTATGGCTACACCTTC,CAWSVYRGPNYGYTF
TRBJ1-2,TRBV28,TRBD1,.,TGTGCCAGCAGTTTCGTTGGACAGGGGTCCTATGGCTACACCTTC,CASSFVGQGSYGYTF
TRBJ2-3,TRBV11-2,.,once,TGTGCCAGCAGCCCTGACATCAGCTCGCGGGGCACAGATACGCAGTATTTT,CASSPDISSRGTDTQYF